This TCR beta chain appears in the sequencing data of a study of shared clonotypes between healthy human individuals. Background on the study: The donor pool was made up of two women and a few men aged 18 to 49. Plates per donor: three CD4 naive, three CD4 memory, two CD8 naive, one CD8 memory.

The study's findings and limits: Tissue TCR repertoires likely differ from these blood-only repertoires.

A note on this clone: Its antigen is unknown.

CDR1 and CDR2 (germline): MNHEY, SVGAGI. The CDR3 runs to 15 residues. V dropped 0 bases and J dropped 2 bases, with 11 bases sitting between them. Assay execution took place at the deep level. Assay used: immunoSEQ multiplex PCR; TCRdb lists only in-frame clones, some missing. Altogether a few million clones are present, approximately 93% being singletons, with the ten largest covering about 0.39%. This receptor was taken from a man in his late teens or twenties in good health. Some clones in this sample may be carry-over from other donors' samples. Sequencing was performed on naive CD4+ T cells from PBMCs. Indicated subset: CD45RA+ positively selected. The chain couples TRBV6-5 to TRBJ2-7, with D maybe TRBD1 (6 bases). CDR3 DNA sequence: TGTGCCAGCAGTTACTCGTACAGGGTCACCTACGAGCAGTACTTC. Translating it yields CASSYSYRVTYEQYF.